Listed below are T cell receptor beta chains from one sample, sequenced in a study of shared clonotypes between healthy human individuals. Sequencing was performed with immunoSEQ multiplex PCR; in TCRdb, only in-frame clones are kept and a portion is missing. The sample lists approximately 250,000 clones; over 60% were seen once. The specimen was memory CD4+ T cells sorted from blood. Source of these receptors: a young man in good health. Both conserved end residues are part of each CDR3. D genes are given only for firm matches. Not every row has a clone size; where given, it reads once, few, many or a size class.

DNA	CDR3	size	V	D	J
TGTGCCAGCAGCTTCGGGACCGTGAGGTCTGAAGCTTTCTTT	CASSFGTVRSEAFF	.	TRBV5-4	.	TRBJ1-1
TGTGCCAGCAGCCTAGAAGAGACGCAGTATTTT	CASSLEETQYF	.	TRBV6-6	.	TRBJ2-3
TGTGCCAGCGGGCAGGTGAACACTGAAGCTTTCTTT	CASGQVNTEAFF	.	TRBV9	.	TRBJ1-1
TGTGCCAGCAGTGGATCAGGGTTTCGGTACTTC	CASSGSGFRYF	once	TRBV6-1	.	TRBJ2-7
TGTGCCAGCAGCTTTTCCATAGCGGGAGGCCGCACAGATACGCAGTATTTT	CASSFSIAGGRTDTQYF	.	TRBV7-6	TRBD2	TRBJ2-3
TGTGCCAGCACGCTACGGACAGGGGGTTCTGGCTACACCTTC	CASTLRTGGSGYTF	.	TRBV6-1	TRBD1	TRBJ1-2
TGTGCCACCGGGACGCCCTACGAGCAGTACTTC	CATGTPYEQYF	few	TRBV6-5	.	TRBJ2-7
TGTGCCAGCAGCCAAGTCGCTTTCAGTAGCACAGATACGCAGTATTTT	CASSQVAFSSTDTQYF	.	TRBV14	.	TRBJ2-3
TGTGCCAGCAGTACAGGTTCTCGGGGCTACACCTTC	CASSTGSRGYTF	many	TRBV25-1	.	TRBJ1-2
TGTGCCAGTACCGACAGGGCAACTAATGAAAAACTGTTTTTT	CASTDRATNEKLFF	.	TRBV19	TRBD1	TRBJ1-4
TGTGCCAGCAGCTCAACAAGGGCATACGCGGGGGCAGGAGCTTTCTTT	CASSSTRAYAGAGAFF	.	TRBV7-2	.	TRBJ1-1
TGTGCCAGCAGCTGGGGACTAGCGGGGATCACAGATACGCAGTATTTT	CASSWGLAGITDTQYF	few	TRBV5-4	TRBD2	TRBJ2-3
TGCAGCGTTGAAGAATACAGTAGCGGGAGCTCCTACGAGCAGTACTTC	CSVEEYSSGSSYEQYF	.	TRBV29-1	TRBD2	TRBJ2-7
TGTGCCAGCAGCCTCGAACCACTAGCGGGAGGGCCGAATACGCAGTATTTT	CASSLEPLAGGPNTQYF	.	TRBV4-2	TRBD2	TRBJ2-3
TGTGCCATCAGTGACGGCACCCAAAGCTACGAGCAGTACTTC	CAISDGTQSYEQYF	.	TRBV10-3	.	TRBJ2-7
TGTGCCACCTTGGACAGGGGCAACACCGGGGAGCTGTTTTTT	CATLDRGNTGELFF	.	TRBV28	TRBD1	TRBJ2-2
TGCGCCAGCAGCCGGGGGAAGGAGACCCAGTACTTC	CASSRGKETQYF	few	TRBV5-1	.	TRBJ2-5
TGTGCCAGCAGTGAAGCGAGTGGCTACGAGCAGTACTTC	CASSEASGYEQYF	.	TRBV6-1	.	TRBJ2-7
TGTGCCAGCAGGGGCCAGGGGGCGCGTGCCGAGCAGTACTTC	CASRGQGARAEQYF	.	TRBV6-5	TRBD1	TRBJ2-7
TGCGCCAGCAGTTTGGACAGGGAAATGCTCGAGCAGTACTTC	CASSLDREMLEQYF	.	TRBV10-2	TRBD1	TRBJ2-7
TGTGCCAGCAGTGACGGTTTACAGAGCGGGAGCTCCTACGAGCAGTACTTC	CASSDGLQSGSSYEQYF	.	TRBV25-1	TRBD2	TRBJ2-7
TGTGCCAGTCGGTTTGGGAGGGCGAACACCGGGGAGCTGTTTTTT	CASRFGRANTGELFF	.	TRBV19	TRBD2	TRBJ2-2
TGCGCCAGCAGCCGTGTGCAGGGGGCAGAAAAACTGTTTTTT	CASSRVQGAEKLFF	few	TRBV5-1	TRBD1	TRBJ1-4
TGTGCTAGTGGTTTGGTACTTGGGACACCGGAGGACTATGGCTACACCTTC	CASGLVLGTPEDYGYTF	.	TRBV12-5	.	TRBJ1-2
TGTGCCAGCAGTTTTAGTCGTGCGCCAGGGACCCAGTACTTC	CASSFSRAPGTQYF	.	TRBV7-8	.	TRBJ2-5
TGTGCCAGCAGCTTAGAACGGAGTTCCGGGGAGCTGTTTTTT	CASSLERSSGELFF	.	TRBV7-9	.	TRBJ2-2
TGCGCCAGCAGTGAACGGGAATTGGCCAAAAACATTCAGTACTTC	CASSERELAKNIQYF	.	TRBV10-2	.	TRBJ2-4
TGCGCCAGCACACCAGGGACTTTTACAGATACGCAGTATTTT	CASTPGTFTDTQYF	.	TRBV5-1	.	TRBJ2-3
TGTGCCAGCAGCGGGAGCCGGTCTGGGGAGCTGTTTTTT	CASSGSRSGELFF	.	TRBV11-3	.	TRBJ2-2
TGTGCCAGCAGTGAAACCCGAACCGGGACAGGGATGAACACTGAAGCTTTCTTT	CASSETRTGTGMNTEAFF	.	TRBV2	TRBD1	TRBJ1-1
TGTGCCAGCGCCTTAGACGGGTACAATGAGCAGTTCTTC	CASALDGYNEQFF	.	TRBV6-1	.	TRBJ2-1
TGTGCCAGCAGCTTAGGGGGACCCCCAGAGACCCAGTACTTC	CASSLGGPPETQYF	.	TRBV7-2	.	TRBJ2-5
TGTGCCAGCAGCGTAGGTCTCGCGGGAGCTGACAATGAGCAGTTCTTC	CASSVGLAGADNEQFF	few	TRBV9	TRBD2	TRBJ2-1
TGTGCCAGCAGACCAACGGGACCAAGCCTCACCGGGGAGCTGTTTTTT	CASRPTGPSLTGELFF	.	TRBV28	.	TRBJ2-2
TGCGCCAGCAGCCAAGATCAGGGTACCCTCTCTGGGGCCAACGTCCTGACTTTC	CASSQDQGTLSGANVLTF	.	TRBV4-3	.	TRBJ2-6
TGCGCCAGCAGGGGAGGGAGGGCGGAGGTCACTGAAGCTTTCTTT	CASRGGRAEVTEAFF	few	TRBV4-1	.	TRBJ1-1
TGTGCCACCAGCAGAGAGGGGGGACAGGGTCAGCAGTACTTC	CATSREGGQGQQYF	.	TRBV15	TRBD1	TRBJ2-7
TGTGCCAGCAGTTTCACCGGGACAGGGGGTTACGAGCAGTACTTC	CASSFTGTGGYEQYF	.	TRBV28	TRBD1	TRBJ2-7
TGTGCCAGCAGTTTGGAAAGTACCGGCACAGATACGCAGTATTTT	CASSLESTGTDTQYF	.	TRBV28	.	TRBJ2-3
TGTGCCAGCAGCTTGGAGGGACAGGGCCCGTACAATGAGCAGTTCTTC	CASSLEGQGPYNEQFF	.	TRBV5-5	TRBD1	TRBJ2-1
TGTGCCAGCGGAAACAGGGGGCGGTATGGCTACACCTTC	CASGNRGRYGYTF	.	TRBV28	TRBD1	TRBJ1-2
TGTGCCAGTAGTATTCGGTCGGGGGGCGGTGACTATGGCTACACCTTC	CASSIRSGGGDYGYTF	.	TRBV19	.	TRBJ1-2
TGTGCCAGCAGTGCCCCTACAGGGGTCCAAGAGACCCAGTACTTC	CASSAPTGVQETQYF	.	TRBV25-1	TRBD1	TRBJ2-5
TGTGCCAGTAGCCCGACGGGCTCCTACGAGCAGTACTTC	CASSPTGSYEQYF	.	TRBV19	.	TRBJ2-7
TGTGCCAGCAGTTACGGGAAAGGGACCCAGTACTTC	CASSYGKGTQYF	.	TRBV6-6	.	TRBJ2-5
TGTGCCAGCAGCTCTAGAGGGGTGGGACAGGGTTTTGAAAAACTGTTTTTT	CASSSRGVGQGFEKLFF	.	TRBV11-3	TRBD1	TRBJ1-4
TGCAGCGTTGAAGATCTCCTTGAGCAGTTCTTC	CSVEDLLEQFF	.	TRBV29-1	.	TRBJ2-1
TGTGCCAGCAGTTACTCACAGGGAAACACCATATATTTT	CASSYSQGNTIYF	.	TRBV6-6	.	TRBJ1-3
TGCGCCAGCAGTGATGGACCCCGAGAGCAGTACTTC	CASSDGPREQYF	.	TRBV10-1	.	TRBJ2-7
TGTGCCAGCAGCTTAGGGACCTTGGCAGACGAGCAGTACTTC	CASSLGTLADEQYF	.	TRBV11-3	.	TRBJ2-7